Below, 22 T cell receptor beta chains from the same sample are listed, as sequenced in a study of regulatory T cells in long-lasting Graves disease (dated by TCRdb to the early 2020s). This specimen's time point label, interpreted: newly diagnosed GD, antithyroid drugs for less than 3 months. RNA was extracted from PBMCs in TRIzol for both TCR sequencing and RNA sequencing. Library creation used multiplex PCR. The sequencer listed for this sample is Illumina HiSeq 4000. TCR beta libraries were built with iRepertoire HTBI primers and Arm-PCR amplification of CDR3 regions. TCRdb's own reprocessing of the public reads used fastp at Q25 and MiXCR and kept productive beta chains. Every distinct CDR3 protein forms one entry, paired with its most common genes and DNA. The sample table lists fewer than 650,000 distinct CDR3 sequences, approximately 15% of them with a count of one. In total, the top ten clones hold about 18% of the sample.

These records were also assigned to another study, of T cells in Graves' hyperthyroidism and ophthalmopathy.

This specimen was peripheral blood mononuclear cells (PBMCs), taken at new diagnosis, from a patient treated with antithyroid drugs. Receptors originate from a woman aged 30 to 39 with Graves disease. Donor details come from another sample of the same person, matched by shared clones.

V usage is TRBV3-1 and J usage is TRBJ2-7; 7 positions agree with TRBD2. Per germline, CDR1 LGHDT and CDR2 YNNKEL (reference sequence). The CDR3 runs to 14 residues. J was trimmed by 7 bases and V by 4 bases; bases with no gene match: 10. CDR3 in amino acids: CASSLRGREAEQYF. The CDR3 bases are TGTGCCAGCAGCCTACGTGGGAGGGAGGCGGAGCAGTACTTC.

This clonotype was observed at least ten times. The chain joins TRBV28 to TRBJ2-1, with D possibly TRBD1 on 6 matching bases. Germline V gives CDR1 MDHEN, CDR2 SYDVKM. The CDR3 runs 17 residues. Trimming took 6 bases from V and 5 from J, leaving 23 bases between them. The CDR3 sequence is CASRQTPYTGSHNEQFF. The CDR3 DNA reads TGTGCCAGCAGACAAACCCCTTACACAGGGTCACACAATGAGCAGTTCTTC.

The chain couples TRBV5-6 to TRBJ2-7; 9 nucleotides agree with TRBD1. Germline CDR1 and CDR2: SGHDT and YYEEEE. Losses at the gene ends were 4 bases for V and 2 bases for J; bases not matched to a gene: 4. This CDR3 comprises 14 residues. The CDR3 protein is CASSGRTGAYEQYF. The DNA for the CDR3 is TGTGCCAGCAGCGGACGGACAGGGGCCTACGAGCAGTACTTC.

The V call is TRBV19, the J call TRBJ2-5; 9 nucleotides align to TRBD1. After removal of 5 bases from V and 5 bases from J, the junction contained 9 bases not matched to a gene. The CDR3 is made up of 15 amino acids. The germline CDR1 and CDR2 sequences are LNHDA and SQIVND (reference sequence). The DNA of the CDR3 is TGTGCCAGTAGTTACGGGACAGGGCTGATGGAGACCCAGTACTTC. Protein sequence: CASSYGTGLMETQYF.

The chain is built from TRBV28 and TRBJ2-3; the D is unclear. This CDR3 is 14 amino acids long. Trimming pared 5 bases from V and 2 bases from J, leaving 11 bases between. The germline gives CDR1 MDHEN, CDR2 SYDVKM. The CDR3 sequence: CASSITDSTDTQYF. The CDR3 DNA reads as TGTGCCAGCAGTATAACCGACTCCACAGATACGCAGTATTTT.

This rearrangement joins TRBV3-1 to TRBJ2-1; tentatively, D is TRBD1 or TRBD2 (5 bases each). The V end lost 1 base, the J end lost 12 bases, and 19 bases lay between the germline ends. The CDR3 extends over 15 amino acids. The germline CDR1 and CDR2 sequences are LGHDT and YNNKEL (reference sequence). CDR3 coding DNA: TGTGCCAGCAGCCAAGGGGGGATCGGTCTCGCGGGGCAGTTCTTC. Protein product: CASSQGGIGLAGQFF.

This clonotype was recorded many times. The chain uses TRBV19 and TRBJ1-1; tentative D call: TRBD1 (5 bases). The CDR3 contains 13 residues. CDR1 LNHDA and CDR2 SQIVND come from the germline V gene (reference sequence). Trimming removed 6 bases at V and 1 base at J, with 9 bases between. The CDR3 region is CASRTGQNTEAFF. The CDR3 DNA is TGTGCCAGTAGGACTGGACAGAACACTGAAGCTTTCTTT.

There are many counts of this clonotype. The chain couples TRBV12-3 or TRBV12-4 to TRBJ1-5; D is unresolved. The CDR3 extends over 13 amino acids. The ends were cut back, 5 bases at V and 4 bases at J, with 9 bases in the middle. This CDR3 is CASSGNPNQPQHF. The CDR3, as DNA: TGTGCCAGCAGTGGAAACCCAAATCAGCCCCAGCATTTT.

This clonotype was recorded at least ten times. The rearrangement joins TRBV5-1 to TRBJ2-7; tentatively, D is TRBD2 (6 bases). CDR1 is SGHRS and CDR2 is YFSETQ in the germline V gene. The V gene lost 3 bases and the J gene lost 4 bases, with 14 bases spanning the gap. CDR3 size: 14 residues. CDR3 protein: CASSWGGPDYEQYF. The CDR3 DNA reads as TGCGCCAGCAGCTGGGGAGGTCCGGATTACGAGCAGTACTTC.

The chain has TRBV30 and TRBJ1-1; a weak D match, TRBD1 (5 bases). CDR3 length: 13 amino acids. The V gene's germline CDR1 is GTSNPN and CDR2 SVGIG (reference sequence). V was trimmed by 2 bases and J by 1 base, leaving 8 bases between them. CDR3 region: CAWSRGPNTEAFF. The CDR3 coding sequence is TGTGCCTGGAGTAGGGGCCCGAACACTGAAGCTTTCTTT. Supplemented by reference TRBV30 and TRBJ1-1, the full variable domain reads SQTIHQWPATLVQPVGSPLSLECTVEGTSNPNLYWYRQAAGRGLQLLFYSVGIGQISSEVPQNLSASRPQDRQFILSSKKLLLSDSGFYLCAWSRGPNTEAFFGQGTRLTVV.

In this sample, this clonotype turned up many times. This chain joins TRBV29-1 and TRBJ1-1, with D perhaps matching TRBD1 (5 bases). Trimming left V 4 bases short and J 4 bases short, with 13 bases between. The germline CDR1 and CDR2 sequences are SQVTM and ANQGSEA. This CDR3 region has 13 residues. The chain's CDR3 is CSVGMGRTTEAFF. The CDR3 coding sequence is TGCAGCGTTGGGATGGGACGGACCACTGAAGCTTTCTTT.

In its sample, this clonotype was seen many times. The chain employs TRBV28 and TRBJ2-1, with a weak D call TRBD2 (6 bases). Germline loops: CDR1 MDHEN, CDR2 SYDVKM. V lost 4 bases, J lost 7 bases, and 11 bases lay in between. The CDR3 runs 13 residues. DNA of the CDR3: TGTGCCAGCAGTTCGAGACTAGTAAATGAGCAGTTCTTC. Its protein is CASSSRLVNEQFF.

This clonotype was found many times. The chain recombines TRBV28 with TRBJ1-5; 7 bases match TRBD1. Trimming took 6 bases from V and 4 from J; bases not matched to a gene: 6. The CDR3 consists of 14 residues. Germline V CDR1 and CDR2: MDHEN, SYDVKM. This CDR3 reads CASSFGTANQPQHF. As DNA, the CDR3 is TGTGCCAGCAGCTTCGGGACAGCTAATCAGCCCCAGCATTTT.

This rearrangement joins TRBV4-1 to TRBJ2-5; D could derive from TRBD1 or TRBD2 (5 bases each). Trimming shortened V by 1 base and J by 7 bases, and 16 bases separated the two germline ends. The CDR3 length is 15 residues. Looked up from germline, CDR1 is MGHRA and CDR2 is YSYEKL. The CDR3 sequence is CASSQVLGVAGTQYF. The CDR3 region has the DNA TGCGCCAGCAGCCAAGTCCTGGGGGTGGCTGGGACCCAGTACTTC.

The chain employs TRBV7-9 and TRBJ2-2; no clear D. Germline V CDR1 and CDR2: SEHNR, FQNEAQ (reference sequence). V lost 2 bases to trimming and J lost 1 base, with 14 bases between them. CDR3 length: 17 residues. The CDR3 DNA sequence: TGTGCCAGCAGCTTAAGGGCCCCGCAGATGAACACCGGGGAGCTGTTTTTT. This codes for CASSLRAPQMNTGELFF.

Many counts were recorded for this clonotype. The genes are TRBV20-1 and TRBJ1-1, with a possible D match to TRBD1 (6 bases). Germline V lookup: CDR1 DFQATT, CDR2 SNEGSKA (reference sequence). This CDR3 has 12 residues. Between the trimmed V and J ends, which lost 6 bases and 5 bases, there was a span of 13 bases. Here the CDR3 reads CSATGRMTEAFF. The CDR3 coding sequence is TGCAGTGCCACAGGGAGGATGACTGAAGCTTTCTTT.

This chain joins TRBV20-1 and TRBJ2-7, with 10 bases aligning to TRBD2. V lost 5 bases and J lost 1; bases outside the gene matches: 5. This CDR3 is 14 amino acids long. The germline CDR1 and CDR2 sequences are DFQATT and SNEGSKA (reference sequence). The CDR3 bases are TGCAGTGCTCCGAGAGCGGGAGGGTCCTACGAGCAGTACTTC. This translates into CSAPRAGGSYEQYF.

The chain recombines TRBV7-8 with TRBJ2-6; D is possibly TRBD2 (5 bases). Germline V CDR1 and CDR2: SGHVS, FQNEAQ. The CDR3 is made up of 20 amino acids. Trimming removed 1 base at V and 4 bases at J, with 23 bases between. This CDR3 reads CASSLVAGQAWAAGANVLTF. CDR3 sequence (DNA): TGTGCCAGCAGCTTAGTGGCGGGCCAGGCCTGGGCAGCAGGGGCCAACGTCCTGACTTTC.

This clonotype appeared many times. The J gene is TRBJ2-1, the V gene TRBV20-1; tentatively, D is TRBD2 (7 bases). CDR3 length equals 13 residues. CDR1 is DFQATT, CDR2 SNEGSKA, per germline (reference sequence). The CDR3, as DNA: TGCAGCAAGGGGGGGGTCTCCTACAATGAGCAGTTCTTC. Its translation: CSKGGVSYNEQFF.

The rearrangement links TRBV6-2 or TRBV6-3 to TRBJ1-6, with D unclear. The CDR3 extends over 14 amino acids. Germline CDR1 MNHEY, CDR2 SVGEGT. The V gene lost 6 bases and the J gene lost 7 bases, with 13 bases spanning the gap. As DNA, the CDR3 is TGTGCCAGCAGCTACCCCCACGTCAATTCACCCCTCCACTTT. It is translated as CASSYPHVNSPLHF.

The chain has TRBV3-1 and TRBJ2-7; D gene ambiguous. Trimming stripped 0 bases from V and 5 bases from J, with 14 bases between. Germline V gives CDR1 LGHDT, CDR2 YNNKEL (reference sequence). CDR3 size: 15 residues. The CDR3 region is CASSQERKFVDEQYF. The CDR3 DNA is TGTGCCAGCAGCCAAGAAAGGAAGTTTGTGGACGAGCAGTACTTC.

This clonotype was detected ten times or more. The gene calls are TRBV28 and TRBJ2-1; D is undetermined. Germline-derived CDR1 and CDR2 are MDHEN and SYDVKM. Trimming shortened V by 7 bases and J by 6 bases, and 4 bases separated the two germline ends. The CDR3 contains 10 residues. The CDR3: CASKGNEQFF. CDR3 bases: TGTGCCAGCAAAGGCAATGAGCAGTTCTTC.